The next 14 T cell receptor beta chains were all read from a single sample in a study of T cell changes during pregnancy in multiple sclerosis. The data were produced by immunoSEQ multiplex PCR, yet TCRdb's version contains in-frame clones alone and is incomplete. The profile covers 20,000 to 25,000 clones, with 86% appearing a single time and 8% taken by the ten largest. The sequenced sample was CD8+ T cells from peripheral blood mononuclear cells, obtained in the first trimester of pregnancy. The receptors stem from a female donor in good health, enrolled as a control in a pregnancy study.

This chain connects TRBV7-9 to TRBJ2-7; D uncertain. Germline V gives CDR1 SEHNR, CDR2 FQNEAQ (reference sequence). Deletions cut 0 bases from V and 7 bases from J, with 13 bases between. The CDR3 is 14 amino acids. CDR3 sequence (DNA): TGTGCCAGCAGCTTAGCCCCCTATTTTAGTGAGCAGTACTTC. As protein: CASSLAPYFSEQYF.

A few counts support this clone. This sequence joins TRBV2 and TRBJ1-2, with a tentative D call TRBD1 (6 bases). CDR1 and CDR2 from the germline V gene are SNHLY and FYNNEI. The CDR3 covers 21 residues. V was shortened by 2 bases and J by 4 bases, with 32 bases between the two germline ends. CDR3 DNA sequence: TGTGCCAGCAGTGAATCGGGCGTAGGGAGATCCGACCTGCAGGGGACCTATGGCTACACCTTC. Protein sequence: CASSESGVGRSDLQGTYGYTF.

This chain joins TRBV13 and TRBJ1-1; a possible D gene is TRBD1 (6 bases). This CDR3 has 12 residues. Trimming stripped 5 bases from V and 8 bases from J, with 12 bases between. CDR1 and CDR2 (germline): PRHDT, FYEKMQ (reference sequence). The CDR3 reads CASSGWTAEAFF. As DNA, the CDR3 is TGTGCCAGCAGCGGCTGGACAGCCGAAGCTTTCTTT. Using reference TRBV13 and TRBJ1-1 for the parts outside the CDR3, the full variable domain is AAGVIQSPRHLIKEKRETATLKCYPIPRHDTVYWYQQGPGQDPQFLISFYEKMQSDKGSIPDRFSAQQFSDYHSELNMSSLELGDSALYFCASSGWTAEAFFGQGTRLTVV.

The chain links TRBV9 to TRBJ2-2, with D tentatively TRBD2 (6 bases). The CDR3 consists of 16 residues. Trimming shortened V by 0 bases and J by 2 bases, and 11 bases separated the two germline ends. CDR1 and CDR2 from the germline V gene are SGDLS and YYNGEE. CDR3 nucleotide sequence: TGTGCCAGCAGCGTAGAGGAGGACTACAACACCGGGGAGCTGTTTTTT. Its protein product is CASSVEEDYNTGELFF.

The V call is TRBV7-9, the J call TRBJ1-1; the D is unclear. The germline V gene has CDR1 SEHNR and CDR2 FQNEAQ (reference sequence). This CDR3 is 11 amino acids long. Trimming shortened V by 10 bases and J by 6 bases, and 12 bases separated the two germline ends. The CDR3 is CAIEGEAEAFF. The CDR3 region has the DNA TGTGCCATCGAGGGAGAGGCTGAAGCTTTCTTT.

The J gene is TRBJ1-1, the V gene TRBV5-8; no definite D call. V lost 4 bases, J lost 4 bases, and 14 bases lay in between. This CDR3 is 14 amino acids long. Germline V CDR1 and CDR2: SGHTS, YDEGEE. CDR3 amino acids: CASSVGLGSTEAFF. The CDR3 DNA reads as TGTGCCAGCAGCGTGGGTTTAGGGAGCACTGAAGCTTTCTTT.

The chain combines TRBV28 with TRBJ1-5, with D perhaps matching TRBD1 (6 bases). The CDR3 is made up of 12 amino acids. In germline, CDR1 is MDHEN, CDR2 SYDVKM. In DNA, the CDR3 is TGTGCGGTTGGGGGGGCCGGTCAGCCCCAGCATTTT. Translation: CAVGGAGQPQHF.

The V gene is TRBV19, the J gene TRBJ2-1; no reliable D call. V lost 4 bases to trimming and J lost 5 bases, with 12 bases between them. CDR1 and CDR2 from the germline V gene are LNHDA and SQIVND (reference sequence). CDR3 length equals 14 residues. The CDR3 protein is CASSTLRVDNEQFF. DNA for the CDR3: TGTGCCAGTAGTACCCTCCGCGTTGACAATGAGCAGTTCTTC.

The J gene is TRBJ1-1, the V gene TRBV15; D remains unclear. Germline V CDR1 and CDR2: LNHNV, YYDKDF (reference sequence). This CDR3 spans 16 amino acids. V gave up 0 bases and J gave up 4 bases, with 15 bases separating them. The CDR3 bases are TGTGCCACCAGCAGAGAAAGGACGGGGTCGGGCACTGAAGCTTTCTTT. As protein: CATSRERTGSGTEAFF.

This clone was detected once. The chain joins TRBV6-5 to TRBJ1-1; D uncertain. Germline-derived CDR1 and CDR2 are MNHEY and SVGAGI. The germline V and J ends were trimmed by 0 bases and 8 bases, with 4 bases remaining between them. The CDR3 totals 11 residues. CDR3: CASSYSREAFF. In DNA, the CDR3 is TGTGCCAGCAGTTACTCGAGAGAAGCTTTCTTT.

The V gene is TRBV6-5, the J gene TRBJ2-1; 8 nucleotides match TRBD1. Germline V gene lookup returns CDR1 MNHEY and CDR2 SVGAGI. This CDR3 is 15 amino acids long. V dropped 2 bases and J dropped 8; count of bases not matched to a gene: 8. The CDR3 sequence is CASSYRGQGWDEQFF. CDR3 bases: TGTGCCAGCAGTTACAGAGGACAGGGCTGGGATGAGCAGTTCTTC.

V usage is TRBV21-1 and J usage is TRBJ2-5; TRBD2 was called by the table and not checked on the DNA. TRBV21-1 counts as a pseudogene. The CDR3 covers 16 residues. As DNA, the CDR3 is TGTGCCAGCAGCACCCAAGTGGGAGGGGTCCGAGAGACCCAGTACTTC. Translation gives CASSTQVGGVRETQYF.

The CDR3 DNA is TGTGCCAGCAGGGCCATTGGACCCCTCCACTTT. Its protein product is CASRAIGPLHF. The rearrangement uses TRBV6-5 and TRBJ1-6; D is unresolved. Germline V gives CDR1 MNHEY, CDR2 SVGAGI. Trimming stripped 6 bases from V and 12 bases from J, with 9 bases between. This CDR3 region has 11 residues.

The chain carries TRBV30 and TRBJ2-3, with a tentative D call TRBD2 (5 bases). Germline CDR1 and CDR2: GTSNPN and SVGIG (reference sequence). The CDR3 loop spans 12 amino acids. Trimming pared 4 bases from V and 6 bases from J, leaving 11 bases between. The CDR3, as DNA: TGTGCCTGGAACTTAGGGAGCGATACGCAGTATTTT. Translating gives CAWNLGSDTQYF.